The next 9 T cell receptor beta chains were all read from a single sample in a study of cytomegalovirus exposure and HLA in healthy donors. In the PCR, 60 Vbeta and 13 Jbeta primers were used. Profiling relied on immunoSEQ multiplex PCR, and the TCRdb table lists in-frame clones only, not all of them. The sample yields roughly 160,000 clones, around four fifths seen once. Specimen: PBMCs. Receptor source: a man aged 50 or older in good health and CMV-seropositive.

There are a few counts of this clone. V is TRBV9 and J is TRBJ2-4, with D maybe TRBD1 (6 bases). The germline CDR1 and CDR2 sequences are SGDLS and YYNGEE. This CDR3 has 14 residues. V shed 4 bases and J shed 6 bases, with 14 bases lying between them. The CDR3 region is CASSPRDNLNIQYF. CDR3 nucleotides: TGTGCCAGCAGCCCTCGGGACAATCTAAACATTCAGTACTTC.

This clone was detected only a few times. The chain couples TRBV2 to TRBJ1-4; 9 positions match TRBD1. Germline V gene sequence: CDR1 SNHLY, CDR2 FYNNEI. This CDR3 has 19 residues. Unmatched junction bases numbered 16, after V lost 8 bases and J lost 0 bases. The CDR3 nucleotides read TGTGCCAGCGAAAGAGGGACAGGGCCGTTTGGGGCAACTAATGAAAAACTGTTTTTT. This sequence encodes CASERGTGPFGATNEKLFF.

The chain is built from TRBV10-3 and TRBJ2-3; TRBD2 agrees at 8 bases. V lost 6 bases to trimming and J lost 1 base; unmatched junction nucleotides: 9. Germline V gene lookup returns CDR1 ENHRY and CDR2 SYGVKD. The CDR3 runs to 16 residues. The CDR3 sequence: CAIRPGPGGGTDTQYF. The CDR3, as DNA: TGTGCCATCAGGCCGGGCCCCGGGGGGGGCACAGATACGCAGTATTTT.

This clone was seen only once. The rearrangement uses TRBV7-3 and TRBJ1-3, with D possibly being TRBD1 (5 bases). The length of the CDR3 is 16 residues. Germline CDR1 and CDR2: SGHTA and FQGTGA. Trimming removed 1 base from V and 0 bases from J, with 10 bases in between. CDR3 amino acids: CASSLNPQGSGNTIYF. Written as DNA, the CDR3 is TGTGCCAGCAGCTTAAACCCCCAGGGCTCTGGAAACACCATATATTTT.

V gene TRBV5-1 combines with J gene TRBJ1-1, with 7 bases fitting TRBD1. The CDR3 runs to 16 residues. Germline V lookup: CDR1 SGHRS, CDR2 YFSETQ. Trimming took 1 base from V and 1 from J; bases not matched to a gene: 7. In DNA, the CDR3 is TGCGCCAGCAGCTTGTGGTCAGGGGGAGAGAACACTGAAGCTTTCTTT. As protein: CASSLWSGGENTEAFF.

The rearrangement joins TRBV2 to TRBJ2-1; TRBD2 matches at 7 bases. The CDR3 extends over 16 amino acids. CDR1 is SNHLY and CDR2 is FYNNEI in the germline V gene. V shed 5 bases and J 5 bases; nucleotides not matched to a gene: 12. The CDR3 DNA reads as TGTGCCAGCAGTTTGAACCGGGGGGTGGGACACAATGAGCAGTTCTTC. Protein product: CASSLNRGVGHNEQFF.

This chain uses TRBV5-1 with TRBJ2-3; tentatively, D is TRBD1 (6 bases). From germline, CDR1 is SGHRS and CDR2 YFSETQ. The CDR3 totals 15 residues. V shed 0 bases and J shed 6 bases, with 14 bases lying between them. CDR3 in DNA: TGCGCCAGCAGCTTGGTGGGACAAGACGTTGATACGCAGTATTTT. This translates into CASSLVGQDVDTQYF.

The chain is built from TRBV5-6 and TRBJ1-2, with 11 bases matching TRBD1. Germline V lookup: CDR1 SGHDT, CDR2 YYEEEE. Trimming took 4 bases from V and 7 from J; bases not matched to a gene: 6. CDR3 length equals 14 residues. The CDR3 coding sequence is TGTGCCAGCAGCCGGACAGGGGGCCCACGTGGCTACACCTTC. This translates into CASSRTGGPRGYTF.

The chain couples TRBV5-1 to TRBJ2-7, with D perhaps TRBD2 (5 bases). There are 17 residues in the CDR3. CDR1 and CDR2 (germline): SGHRS, YFSETQ. The ends were cut back, 3 bases at V and 2 bases at J, with 21 bases in the middle. CDR3 residues: CASSSTTGQRNTYEQYF. In DNA, the CDR3 is TGCGCCAGCAGCTCTACGACTGGGCAGCGGAACACCTACGAGCAGTACTTC.